This record looks at one T cell receptor beta chain sequence and its context. These data are taken from a study of T cell changes during pregnancy in multiple sclerosis. Germline values: CDR1 LNHDA, CDR2 SQIVND (reference sequence). This CDR3 is built from 13 residues. J gave up 5 bases and V 10 bases, and 3 bases lay outside the gene matches. Sequencing was performed with immunoSEQ multiplex PCR; in TCRdb, only in-frame clones are kept and a portion is missing. The data show 65,000 to 85,000 clones, approximately 94% seen once. This sequence was found in a female donor with multiple sclerosis, enrolled in a pregnancy study. The material was CD4+ T cells from peripheral blood mononuclear cells, obtained before pregnancy. V usage is TRBV19 and J usage is TRBJ1-4, with 11 bases aligning to TRBD1. The CDR3 protein is CATRDRGNEKLFF. The CDR3, as DNA: TGTGCCACCAGGGACAGGGGGAATGAAAAACTGTTTTTT.